The clone carrying this T cell receptor (beta chain) was seen at least ten times. Its antigen is currently unknown. It was with unique molecular identifiers that the TCRbeta library was prepared. TCRdb fed the PCR reads into MiXCR, producing one record per CDR3 protein. This table has about 300,000 distinct CDR3 sequences, just over 7.5% appearing once. This sample stems from a study of T-cell reconstitution after alpha-beta-depleted transplantation in children. Study outcomes and limitations: By one year post-transplant, T-cell counts and diversity largely arose from T cells that were newly produced.

The trim removed 4 bases at V and 3 bases at J, leaving 8 bases unmatched. This CDR3 region has 15 residues. This material consisted of peripheral blood, taken 360 days after TCRalphabeta/CD19-depleted stem cell transplant. The source is a female patient under 10 years old who had a stem cell transplant for Fanconi anemia, so the T cells may come from the graft donor. The rearrangement joins TRBV12-3 or TRBV12-4 to TRBJ1-2, with TRBD1 matching 7 bases. CDR3 in amino acids: CASSSEGAGDYGYTF. CDR3 nucleotide sequence: TGTGCCAGCAGTTCAGAGGGGGCTGGAGACTATGGCTACACCTTC.